The next 25 T cell receptor beta chains were all read from a single sample in a study of regulatory T cells in long-lasting Graves disease. Time point defined: persistent/refractory GD, antithyroid drugs over 5 years with positive TRAb. The TCR library was made from RNA extracted from PBMCs. Combining iRepertoire HTBI primers with Arm-PCR of CDR3 regions, the authors built TCR beta libraries. In TCRdb, the multiplex PCR reads were re-called with MiXCR into one record per CDR3 protein. The sample records about 430,000 distinct CDR3 sequences, around 20% being singletons. The specimen comprised peripheral blood mononuclear cells (PBMCs), sampled when the disease was refractory, from a patient treated with antithyroid drugs. The receptors were sampled from a female donor with Graves disease.

This clonotype was found many times. The genes are TRBV28 and TRBJ1-1; 8 bases agree with TRBD1. V shed 4 bases and J 5 bases; nucleotides not matched to a gene: 9. This CDR3 spans 15 amino acids. Germline CDR1 is MDHEN and CDR2 is SYDVKM. CDR3 amino acids: CASSSQGQGRTEAFF. The DNA for the CDR3 is TGTGCCAGCAGTTCCCAAGGACAGGGAAGAACTGAAGCTTTCTTT.

The J gene is TRBJ1-3, the V gene TRBV6-9, with a possible D match to TRBD1 (5 bases). This CDR3 region has 17 residues. V was shortened by 3 bases and J by 3 bases, with 18 bases between the two germline ends. The germline V gene has CDR1 MNHGY and CDR2 SVAAGI. The CDR3 DNA reads TGTGCCAGCAGTTACTCTGAGGGACCTCCCAATGGAAACACCATATATTTT. Amino acid sequence: CASSYSEGPPNGNTIYF.

This clonotype has at least ten counts. V gene TRBV7-2 combines with J gene TRBJ2-5, with 14 bases lining up with TRBD2. Looked up from germline, CDR1 is SGHTA and CDR2 is FQGNSA. With 3 bases clipped from V and 5 bases from J, the junction kept 5 bases outside the gene matches. This CDR3 spans 16 amino acids. The CDR3 is CASSFGLAGGRETQYF. In DNA, the CDR3 is TGTGCCAGCAGCTTTGGACTAGCGGGAGGAAGGGAGACCCAGTACTTC. The whole variable domain, filled in from reference TRBV7-2 and TRBJ2-5, reads GAGVSQSPSNKVTEKGKDVELRCDPISGHTALYWYRQSLGQGLEFLIYFQGNSAPDKSGLPSDRFSAERTGGSVSTLTIQRTQQEDSAVYLCASSFGLAGGRETQYFGPGTRLLVL.

This rearrangement joins TRBV4-1 to TRBJ2-1; D unresolved. Germline V gene sequence: CDR1 MGHRA, CDR2 YSYEKL. Between the trimmed V and J ends, which lost 4 bases and 5 bases, there was a span of 18 bases. CDR3 length: 16 residues. Here the CDR3 DNA reads TGCGCCAGCAGCCCTGATCGGGTACCGGTCCACAATGAGCAGTTCTTC. This sequence encodes CASSPDRVPVHNEQFF.

This clonotype came up many times. This rearrangement joins TRBV10-3 to TRBJ1-2; 8 nucleotides agree with TRBD1. The germline V gene has CDR1 ENHRY and CDR2 SYGVKD. The CDR3 sequence is 13 residues long. V shed 5 bases and J 3 bases; nucleotides not matched to a gene: 2. As DNA, the CDR3 is TGTGCCATCAGTCCGGACAGGGACTATGGCTACACCTTC. Its protein product is CAISPDRDYGYTF.

The chain joins TRBV19 to TRBJ2-7; maybe TRBD2 (6 bases). Germline-derived CDR1 and CDR2 are LNHDA and SQIVND (reference sequence). Trimming removed 6 bases from V and 4 bases from J, with 10 bases in between. This CDR3 is built from 12 residues. DNA for the CDR3: TGTGCCAGTAGGGGACTTGAGTACGAGCAGTACTTC. This encodes CASRGLEYEQYF.

This chain uses TRBV15 with TRBJ2-6, with unresolved D. The CDR3 covers 16 residues. The germline V gene encodes CDR1 LNHNV and CDR2 YYDKDF (reference sequence). The V end was cut by 1 base, the J end by 0 bases, with 7 bases between. The chain's CDR3 is CATSRASSSGANVLTF. The CDR3 DNA sequence: TGTGCCACCAGCAGAGCTAGTTCCTCTGGGGCCAACGTCCTGACTTTC.

This clonotype was counted only a few times. The chain is built from TRBV19 and TRBJ2-7; TRBD2 is a possible D gene (5 bases). Germline CDR1 and CDR2: LNHDA and SQIVND (reference sequence). The CDR3 loop spans 14 amino acids. V lost 3 bases to trimming and J lost 3 bases, with 12 bases between them. Here the CDR3 DNA reads TGTGCCAGTAGTATTAAGCGGAGAGACTACGAGCAGTACTTC. Translating it yields CASSIKRRDYEQYF.

This clonotype was observed many times. The V call is TRBV2, the J call TRBJ2-2; TRBD1 agrees at 7 bases. This CDR3 has 14 residues. V was pared by 8 bases and J by 3 bases, with 6 bases of the junction left unmatched. Germline assignment: CDR1 SNHLY and CDR2 FYNNEI. The CDR3 spells CASLGTDHTGELFF. The DNA of the CDR3 is TGTGCCAGCCTAGGGACAGATCACACCGGGGAGCTGTTTTTT.

This clonotype has a count of ten or more. The gene calls are TRBV15 and TRBJ2-7; 7 positions match TRBD2. The CDR3 consists of 16 residues. The V gene's germline CDR1 is LNHNV and CDR2 YYDKDF (reference sequence). After removal of 0 bases from V and 2 bases from J, the junction contained 7 bases not matched to a gene. The CDR3 here is CATSRDSEAGPYEQYF. CDR3 sequence (DNA): TGTGCCACCAGCAGAGATTCGGAAGCGGGACCCTACGAGCAGTACTTC.

Ten or more counts support this clonotype. V and J are TRBV28 and TRBJ2-7, with 7 bases aligning to TRBD2. J lost 2 bases, V lost 2 bases, and 3 bases had no gene match. Germline lookup yields CDR1 MDHEN and CDR2 SYDVKM. The CDR3 runs 14 residues. CDR3 in amino acids: CASSLPGLPYEQYF. CDR3 sequence (DNA): TGTGCCAGCAGTTTACCGGGACTACCCTACGAGCAGTACTTC. The entire variable domain, with the rest obtained from reference TRBV28 and TRBJ2-7, is as follows: DVKVTQSSRYLVKRTGEKVFLECVQDMDHENMFWYRQDPGLGLRLIYFSYDVKMKEKGDIPEGYSVSREKKERFSLILESASTNQTSMYLCASSLPGLPYEQYFGPGTRLTVT.

This clonotype was recorded a few times. The rearrangement uses TRBV29-1 and TRBJ1-2; 7 bases are shared with TRBD1. With V trimmed by 8 bases and J by 5 bases, 8 bases remained unmatched. The CDR3 is 12 amino acids. Per germline, CDR1 SQVTM and CDR2 ANQGSEA. CDR3 bases: TGCAGCACCTACGACAGGGAGTATGGCTACACCTTC. It specifies CSTYDREYGYTF. Looking up the rest from reference TRBV29-1 and TRBJ1-2 gives the full variable domain: SAVISQKPSRDICQRGTSLTIQCQVDSQVTMMFWYRQQPGQSLTLIATANQGSEATYESGFVIDKFPISRPNLTFSTLTVSNMSPEDSSIYLCSTYDREYGYTFGSGTRLTVV.

This clonotype was counted a few times. As DNA, the CDR3 is TGTGCCAGCAGTGACCCGGGACAGGGATCCGAAAAACTGTTTTTT. This encodes CASSDPGQGSEKLFF. The chain joins TRBV6-1 to TRBJ1-4, with 9 bases identical to TRBD1. Germline CDR1 MNHNS, CDR2 SASEGT. This CDR3 spans 15 amino acids. V gave up 3 bases and J gave up 8 bases; unmatched junction bases: 7.

The genes are TRBV12-3 or TRBV12-4 and TRBJ2-1; a possible D gene is TRBD1 (6 bases). This CDR3 has 13 residues. V lost 6 bases and J lost 6, with 12 bases in between. CDR3 residues: CASRNRDLNEQFF. CDR3 bases: TGTGCCAGCAGGAACAGGGACCTCAATGAGCAGTTCTTC.

This clonotype occurred a few times. The chain combines TRBV15 with TRBJ2-5, with D tentatively TRBD1 (8 bases). V dropped 5 bases and J dropped 4 bases, with 14 bases sitting between them. CDR1 is LNHNV and CDR2 is YYDKDF in the germline V gene (reference sequence). The CDR3 runs 14 residues. In nucleotides, the CDR3 is TGTGCCACCAGCGGGAACAGGGGGGGAGAGACCCAGTACTTC. Its protein product is CATSGNRGGETQYF. The variable domain in full, with the rest retrieved from reference TRBV15 and TRBJ2-5, is DAMVIQNPRYQVTQFGKPVTLSCSQTLNHNVMYWYQQKSSQAPKLLFHYYDKDFNNEADTPDNFQSRRPNTSFCFLDIRSPGLGDTAMYLCATSGNRGGETQYFGPGTRLLVL.

There are a few counts of this clonotype. The rearrangement joins TRBV30 to TRBJ1-2; D gene ambiguous. Germline V lookup: CDR1 GTSNPN, CDR2 SVGIG (reference sequence). The CDR3 is 11 amino acids. The V gene lost 2 bases and the J gene lost 2 bases, with 3 bases spanning the gap. CDR3 bases: TGTGCCTGGAGTCAAAACTATGGCTACACCTTC. Its protein is CAWSQNYGYTF.

This clonotype was seen a handful of times. A read error may account for a junction end that differs from germline. The chain carries TRBV2 and TRBJ2-7; the match to TRBD2 covers 10 bases. CDR3 length: 15 residues. The germline V gene encodes CDR1 SNHLY and CDR2 FYNNEI. The CDR3 is CASSHGTSATYEQYF. CDR3 nucleotides: TGCGCCAGCAGCCACGGGACTAGCGCAACCTACGAGCAGTACTTC.

In the case of this clonotype: One base separates it from a far larger clone, so it is likely a read error. The J gene is TRBJ2-7, the V gene TRBV7-9; TRBD2 aligns across 13 bases. CDR3 size: 16 residues. Germline-derived CDR1 and CDR2 are SEHNR and FQNEAQ (reference sequence). The CDR3 region has the DNA TGTGCCAGCAGCTTAGAAGGACTAGCGGGAGCCTACAAGCAGTACTTC. It codes for CASSLEGLAGAYKQYF.

The chain combines TRBV14 with TRBJ2-7, with 7 bases matching TRBD1. CDR1 and CDR2 from the germline V gene are SGHDN and FVKESK. The CDR3 loop spans 14 amino acids. With V trimmed by 3 bases and J by 1 base, 3 bases remained unmatched. CDR3 in DNA: TGTGCCAGCAGCCAGATGGGACAGTCCTACGAGCAGTACTTC. It yields the protein CASSQMGQSYEQYF.

This clonotype was recorded a few times. V usage is TRBV13 and J usage is TRBJ2-1; perhaps TRBD1 as D (7 bases). Trimming shortened V by 5 bases and J by 4 bases, and 9 bases separated the two germline ends. The CDR3 sequence is 13 residues long. In germline, CDR1 is PRHDT, CDR2 FYEKMQ (reference sequence). CDR3 DNA sequence: TGTGCCAGCAGCGCGGGACAGTACAATGAGCAGTTCTTC. It specifies CASSAGQYNEQFF.

V and J are TRBV20-1 and TRBJ1-1; possibly TRBD1 for D (6 bases). Trimming left V 2 bases short and J 0 bases short, with 13 bases between. CDR3 size: 15 residues. The germline V gene has CDR1 DFQATT and CDR2 SNEGSKA (reference sequence). The CDR3 nucleotides are TGCAGTGCTAGAACCGGACAGAGTTTGAACACTGAAGCTTTCTTT. This translates into CSARTGQSLNTEAFF.

This clonotype occurred many times. The rearrangement links TRBV2 to TRBJ2-5; no clear D gene. The CDR3 loop spans 12 amino acids. Trimming shortened V by 3 bases and J by 4 bases, and 6 bases separated the two germline ends. The germline gives CDR1 SNHLY, CDR2 FYNNEI. CDR3 DNA: TGTGCCAGCAGTGACCTCAGAGAGACCCAGTACTTC. This sequence encodes CASSDLRETQYF.

This clonotype was counted between two and nine times. The V call is TRBV27, the J call TRBJ1-5; the D gene is possibly TRBD1 (5 bases). Germline lookup yields CDR1 MNHEY and CDR2 SMNVEV (reference sequence). The CDR3 runs 13 residues. Deletions cut 3 bases from V and 9 bases from J, with 12 bases between. The CDR3 DNA sequence: TGTGCCAGCAGTTTTGGGGGGGAATGGCCCCAGCATTTT. Its translation is CASSFGGEWPQHF.

This clonotype occurred many times. The rearrangement joins TRBV28 to TRBJ2-3; D remains ambiguous. CDR1 MDHEN and CDR2 SYDVKM come from the germline V gene. The CDR3 consists of 16 residues. V was trimmed by 4 bases and J by 0 bases, leaving 14 bases between them. CDR3 sequence reads: CASSSLIDTSTDTQYF. The CDR3 DNA is TGTGCCAGCAGTTCCCTTATAGATACTAGCACAGATACGCAGTATTTT.

On this clonotype: A much bigger clone sits one base away, suggesting this may be a read error. The rearrangement links TRBV24-1 to TRBJ2-7; 10 positions match TRBD2. The CDR3 covers 15 residues. CDR1 is KGHDR and CDR2 is SFDVKD in the germline V gene. This CDR3 is CAASEALAGVEEQYF. The DNA for the CDR3 is TGTGCCGCCAGTGAAGCCCTAGCGGGAGTAGAAGAGCAGTACTTC.